The clone carrying this T cell receptor beta chain was observed a few times. Measured with immunoSEQ multiplex PCR; TCRdb has only the in-frame clones, and not every one. Of about 210,000 clones listed, roughly 82% are singletons. The data belong to a study of blood T cell repertoires in COVID-19. What was sequenced was peripheral blood. The receptor's source is a man aged 40-49 years who had recovered from COVID-19.

CDR3 DNA: TGTGCCAGCAGCCCCCTCCCGGGACTAGCGGGTCAGGGCGGGGAGCTGTTTTTT. It is translated as CASSPLPGLAGQGGELFF. The J gene is TRBJ2-2, the V gene TRBV9, with 12 nucleotides matching TRBD2. Germline-derived CDR1 and CDR2 are SGDLS and YYNGEE. The CDR3 has 18 amino acids. Trimming at V came to 4 bases and at J to 7 bases, leaving 14 bases not matched to a gene.